The TCR beta chain under discussion was sequenced for a study of cytomegalovirus exposure and HLA in healthy donors. This clone was seen a handful of times. The CDR3 length is 13 residues. Germline V gives CDR1 MNHNS, CDR2 SASEGT. V was pared by 10 bases and J by 6 bases, with 8 bases of the junction left unmatched. Both 60 Vbeta primers and 13 Jbeta primers went into the PCR. This table comes from immunoSEQ multiplex PCR, and its TCRdb copy is limited to in-frame clones, with some not included. Of over 100,000 clones in the sample, roughly three quarters were seen once. The sequence derives from a male donor in good health and CMV-seropositive. V gene TRBV6-1 combines with J gene TRBJ2-7, with 11 positions matching TRBD1. The sequenced sample consisted of PBMCs. CDR3 loop: CATTGQGGLEQYF. As DNA, the CDR3 is TGTGCCACCACGGGACAGGGGGGCCTCGAGCAGTACTTC.